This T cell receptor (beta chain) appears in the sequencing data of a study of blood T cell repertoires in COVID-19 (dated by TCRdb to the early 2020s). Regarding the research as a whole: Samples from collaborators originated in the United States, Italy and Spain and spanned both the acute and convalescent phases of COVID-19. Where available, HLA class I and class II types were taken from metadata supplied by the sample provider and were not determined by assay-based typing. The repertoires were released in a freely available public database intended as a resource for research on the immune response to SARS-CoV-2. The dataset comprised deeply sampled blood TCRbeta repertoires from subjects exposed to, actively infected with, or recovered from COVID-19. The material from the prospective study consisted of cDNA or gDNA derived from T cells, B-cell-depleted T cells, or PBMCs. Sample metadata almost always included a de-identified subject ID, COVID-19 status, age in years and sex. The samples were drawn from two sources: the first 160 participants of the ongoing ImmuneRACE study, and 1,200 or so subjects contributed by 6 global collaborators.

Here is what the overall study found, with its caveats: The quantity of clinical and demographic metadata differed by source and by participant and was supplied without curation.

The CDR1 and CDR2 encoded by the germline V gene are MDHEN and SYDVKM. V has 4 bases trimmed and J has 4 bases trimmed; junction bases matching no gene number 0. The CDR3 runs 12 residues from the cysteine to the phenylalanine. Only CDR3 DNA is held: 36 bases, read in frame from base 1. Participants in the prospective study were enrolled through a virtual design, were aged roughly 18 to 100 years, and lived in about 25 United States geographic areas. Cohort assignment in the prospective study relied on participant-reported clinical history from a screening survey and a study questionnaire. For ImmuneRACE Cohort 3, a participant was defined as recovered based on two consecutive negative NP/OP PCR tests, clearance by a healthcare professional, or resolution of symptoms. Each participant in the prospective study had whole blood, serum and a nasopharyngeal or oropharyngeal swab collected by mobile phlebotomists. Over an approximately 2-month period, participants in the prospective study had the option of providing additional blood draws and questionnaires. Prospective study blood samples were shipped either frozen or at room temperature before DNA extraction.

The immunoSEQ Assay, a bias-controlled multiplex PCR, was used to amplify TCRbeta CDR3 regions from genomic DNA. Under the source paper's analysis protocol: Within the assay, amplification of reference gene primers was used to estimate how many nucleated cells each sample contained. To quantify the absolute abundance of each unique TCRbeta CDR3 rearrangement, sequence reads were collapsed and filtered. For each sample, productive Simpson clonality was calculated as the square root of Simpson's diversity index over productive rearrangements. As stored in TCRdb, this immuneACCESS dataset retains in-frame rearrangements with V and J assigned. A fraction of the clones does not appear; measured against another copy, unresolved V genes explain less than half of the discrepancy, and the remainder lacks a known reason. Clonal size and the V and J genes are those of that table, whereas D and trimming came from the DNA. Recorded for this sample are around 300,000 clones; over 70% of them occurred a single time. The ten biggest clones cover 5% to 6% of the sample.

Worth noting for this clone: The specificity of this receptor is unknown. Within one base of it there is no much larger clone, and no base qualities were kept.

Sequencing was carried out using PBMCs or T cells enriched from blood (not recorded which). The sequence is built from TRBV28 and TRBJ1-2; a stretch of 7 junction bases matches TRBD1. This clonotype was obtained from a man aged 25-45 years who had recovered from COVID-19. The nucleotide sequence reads TGTGCCAGCAGTTACAGGGGCTATGGCTACACCTTC. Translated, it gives CASSYRGYGYTF.